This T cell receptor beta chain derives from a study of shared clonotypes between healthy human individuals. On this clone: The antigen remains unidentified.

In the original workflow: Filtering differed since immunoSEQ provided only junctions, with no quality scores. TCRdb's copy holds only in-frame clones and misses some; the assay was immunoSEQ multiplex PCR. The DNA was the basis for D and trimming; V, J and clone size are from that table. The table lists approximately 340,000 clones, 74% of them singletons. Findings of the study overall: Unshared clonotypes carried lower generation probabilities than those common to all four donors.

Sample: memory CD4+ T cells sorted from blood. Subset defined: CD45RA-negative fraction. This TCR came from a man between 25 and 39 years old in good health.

The CDR3 nucleotides read TGTGCCAGTAGCGAAGGAAAAGAGACCCAGTACTTC. Translation: CASSEGKETQYF. The J gene is TRBJ2-5, the V gene TRBV19; D call uncertain. Germline V gene data show CDR1 as LNHDA and CDR2 as SQIVND (reference sequence). CDR3 length: 12 amino acids. V lost 6 bases and J 3 bases, leaving 8 bases between the germline ends.